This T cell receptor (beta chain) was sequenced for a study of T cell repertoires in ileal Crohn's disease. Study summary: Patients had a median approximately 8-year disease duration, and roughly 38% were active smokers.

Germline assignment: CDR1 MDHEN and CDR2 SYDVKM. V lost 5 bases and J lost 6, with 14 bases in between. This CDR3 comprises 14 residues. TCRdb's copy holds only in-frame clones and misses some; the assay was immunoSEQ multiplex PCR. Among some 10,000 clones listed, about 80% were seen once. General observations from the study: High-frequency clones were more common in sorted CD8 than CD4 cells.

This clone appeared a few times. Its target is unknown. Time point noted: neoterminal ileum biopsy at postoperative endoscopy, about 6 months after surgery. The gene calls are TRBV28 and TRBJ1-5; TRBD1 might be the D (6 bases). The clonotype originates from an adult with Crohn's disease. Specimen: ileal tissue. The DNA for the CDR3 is TGTGCCAGCAGTATCTCACAGGGTGGTCAGCCCCAGCATTTT. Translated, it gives CASSISQGGQPQHF.